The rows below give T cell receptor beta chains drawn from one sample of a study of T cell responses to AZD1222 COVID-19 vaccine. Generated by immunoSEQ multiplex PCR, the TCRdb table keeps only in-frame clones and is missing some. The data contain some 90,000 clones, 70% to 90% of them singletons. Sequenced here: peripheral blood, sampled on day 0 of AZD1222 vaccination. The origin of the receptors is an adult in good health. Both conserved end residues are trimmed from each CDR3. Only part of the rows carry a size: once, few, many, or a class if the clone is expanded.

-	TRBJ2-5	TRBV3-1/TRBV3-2	ASSQALAGGHGETQY
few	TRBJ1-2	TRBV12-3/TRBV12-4	ASTSVGDGYT
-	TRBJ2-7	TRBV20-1	SARQYEQY
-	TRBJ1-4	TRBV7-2	ASSLNREAEKLF
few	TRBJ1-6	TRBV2	ASRGQGPNSPLH
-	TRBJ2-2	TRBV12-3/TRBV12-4	ASSYPPGELF
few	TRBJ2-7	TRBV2	ASRGQTYEQY
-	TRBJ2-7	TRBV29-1	SGRDRGAEQY
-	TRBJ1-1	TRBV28	ASSSGVPEAF
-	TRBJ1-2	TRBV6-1	ASSEAGRAPNYGYT
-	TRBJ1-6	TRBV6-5	ASSKQGEYSPLH
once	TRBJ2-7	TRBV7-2	ASSLAIGQGYEQY
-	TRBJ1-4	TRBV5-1	ASSLEQGREKLF
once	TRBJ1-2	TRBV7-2	ASSLGGGNYGYT
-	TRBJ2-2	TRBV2	ASSSRGLAGTGELF
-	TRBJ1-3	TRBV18	ASSPYGETGNTIY
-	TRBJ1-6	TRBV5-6	ASSLTQSSYNSPLH
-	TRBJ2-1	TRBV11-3	ASSPRAGEKHEQF
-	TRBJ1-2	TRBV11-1	ASSLNPGTRGGYT
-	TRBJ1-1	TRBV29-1	SVEQGKGGNTEAF
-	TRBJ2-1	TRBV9	ASSVAGGLNEQF
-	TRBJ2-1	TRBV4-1	ASSQDTGQGYNEQF
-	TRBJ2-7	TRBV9	ASSVAPGSDEQY
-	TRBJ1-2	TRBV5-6	ASSLSYGYT
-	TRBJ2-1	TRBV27	ARPHPSPSTRNNEQF
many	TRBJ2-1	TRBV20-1	SAPKLNEQF
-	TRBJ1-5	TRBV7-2	ASSLESNQPQH
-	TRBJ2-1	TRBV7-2	ASSTGASSSYNEQF
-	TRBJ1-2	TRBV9	ASSASGTDGYT
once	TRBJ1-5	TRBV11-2	ASSLTDSNQPQH
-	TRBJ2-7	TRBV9	ASSAPGYEQY
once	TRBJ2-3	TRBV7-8	ASSLTGTSGGSTDTQY
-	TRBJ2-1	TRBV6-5	ASSWVSSYNEQF
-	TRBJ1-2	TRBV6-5	ASSQRGFSGYT
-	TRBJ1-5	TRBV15	ATSRLNSNQPQH
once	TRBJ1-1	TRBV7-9	ASSYLRGEAF